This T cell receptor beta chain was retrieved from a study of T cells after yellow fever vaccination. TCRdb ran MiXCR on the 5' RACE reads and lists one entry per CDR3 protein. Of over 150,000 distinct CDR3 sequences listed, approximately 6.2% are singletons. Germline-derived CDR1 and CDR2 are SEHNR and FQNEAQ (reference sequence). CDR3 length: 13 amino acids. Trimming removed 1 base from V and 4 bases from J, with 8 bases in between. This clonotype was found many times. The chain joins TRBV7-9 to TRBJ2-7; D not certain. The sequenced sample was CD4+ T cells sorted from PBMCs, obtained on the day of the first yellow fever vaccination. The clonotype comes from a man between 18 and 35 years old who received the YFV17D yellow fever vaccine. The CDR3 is CASSLVSGYEQYV. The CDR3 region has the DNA TGTGCCAGCAGCTTAGTATCGGGTTACGAGCAGTACGTC.